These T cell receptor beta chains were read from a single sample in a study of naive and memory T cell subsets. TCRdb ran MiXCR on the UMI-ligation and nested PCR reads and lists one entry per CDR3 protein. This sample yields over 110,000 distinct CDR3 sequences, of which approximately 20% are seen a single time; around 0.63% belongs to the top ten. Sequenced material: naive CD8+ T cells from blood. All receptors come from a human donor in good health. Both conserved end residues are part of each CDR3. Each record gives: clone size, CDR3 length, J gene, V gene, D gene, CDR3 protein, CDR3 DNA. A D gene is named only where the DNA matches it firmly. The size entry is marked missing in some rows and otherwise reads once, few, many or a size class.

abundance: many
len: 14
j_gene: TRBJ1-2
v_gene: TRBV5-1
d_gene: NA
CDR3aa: CASSPEAAAPGYTF
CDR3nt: TGCGCCAGCAGCCCGGAGGCGGCCGCCCCTGGCTACACCTTC

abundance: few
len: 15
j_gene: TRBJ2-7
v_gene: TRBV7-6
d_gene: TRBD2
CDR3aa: CASSMGAGGRYEQYF
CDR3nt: TGTGCCAGCAGCATGGGGGCGGGAGGGCGCTACGAGCAGTACTTC

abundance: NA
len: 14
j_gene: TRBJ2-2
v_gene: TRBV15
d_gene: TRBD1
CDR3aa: CATRDRANTGELFF
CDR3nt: TGTGCCACCCGGGACAGAGCGAACACCGGGGAGCTGTTTTTT

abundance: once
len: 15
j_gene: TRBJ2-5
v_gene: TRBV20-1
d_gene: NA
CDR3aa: CSATPRESWGETQYF
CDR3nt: TGCAGTGCCACACCCCGAGAGAGTTGGGGAGAGACCCAGTACTTC

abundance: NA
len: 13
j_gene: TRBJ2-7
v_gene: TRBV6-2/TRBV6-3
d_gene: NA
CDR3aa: CASSYTYHYEQYF
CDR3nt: TGTGCCAGCAGTTACACCTACCACTACGAGCAGTACTTC

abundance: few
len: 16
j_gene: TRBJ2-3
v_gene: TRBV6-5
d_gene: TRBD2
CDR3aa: CASSYIAGVSTDTQYF
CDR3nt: TGTGCCAGCAGTTACATCGCGGGGGTGAGCACAGATACGCAGTATTTT

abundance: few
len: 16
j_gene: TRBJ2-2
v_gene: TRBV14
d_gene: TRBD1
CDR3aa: CASSHRDRENTGELFF
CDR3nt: TGTGCCAGCAGCCACCGGGACAGGGAGAACACCGGGGAGCTGTTTTTT

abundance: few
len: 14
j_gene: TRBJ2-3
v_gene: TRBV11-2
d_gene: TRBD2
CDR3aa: CASTAGQSTDTQYF
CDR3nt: TGTGCCAGCACAGCGGGGCAGAGCACAGATACGCAGTATTTT

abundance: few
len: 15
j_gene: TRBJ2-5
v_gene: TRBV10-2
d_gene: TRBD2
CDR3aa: CASSERAGGQETQYF
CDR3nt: TGCGCCAGCAGTGAGCGAGCGGGAGGGCAAGAGACCCAGTACTTC

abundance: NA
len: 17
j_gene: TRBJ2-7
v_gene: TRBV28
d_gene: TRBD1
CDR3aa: CASRLDRGRGGIYEQYF
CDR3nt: TGTGCCAGCAGATTGGACAGGGGGCGAGGGGGTATCTACGAGCAGTACTTC

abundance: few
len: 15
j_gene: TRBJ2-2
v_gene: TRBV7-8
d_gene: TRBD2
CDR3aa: CASSLGGEGTGELFF
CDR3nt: TGTGCCAGCAGCTTAGGGGGGGAGGGGACCGGGGAGCTGTTTTTT

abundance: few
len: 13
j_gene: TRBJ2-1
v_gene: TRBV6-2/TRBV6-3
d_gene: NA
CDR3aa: CASSMDLYNEQFF
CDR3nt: TGTGCCAGCAGCATGGATCTATACAATGAGCAGTTCTTC

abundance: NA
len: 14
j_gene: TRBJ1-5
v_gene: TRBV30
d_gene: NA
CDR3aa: CAWSVQSGNQPQHF
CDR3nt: TGTGCCTGGAGTGTACAATCAGGGAATCAGCCCCAGCATTTT

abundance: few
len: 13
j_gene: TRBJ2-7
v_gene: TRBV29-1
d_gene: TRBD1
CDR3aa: CSVPGGASYEQYF
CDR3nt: TGCAGCGTGCCAGGGGGCGCCTCCTACGAGCAGTACTTC

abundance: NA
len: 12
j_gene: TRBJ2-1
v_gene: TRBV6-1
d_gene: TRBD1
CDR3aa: CASRDRGLGQFF
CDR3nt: TGTGCCAGCAGAGACAGGGGCCTCGGGCAGTTCTTC

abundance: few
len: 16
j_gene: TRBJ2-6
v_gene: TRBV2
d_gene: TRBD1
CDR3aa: CASSDTGGAGANVLTF
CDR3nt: TGTGCCAGCAGTGACACAGGGGGAGCTGGGGCCAACGTCCTGACTTTC

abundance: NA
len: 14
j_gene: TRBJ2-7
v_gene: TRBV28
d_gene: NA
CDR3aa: CASRTRDWPDEQYF
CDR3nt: TGTGCCAGCAGGACGAGGGACTGGCCCGACGAGCAGTACTTC

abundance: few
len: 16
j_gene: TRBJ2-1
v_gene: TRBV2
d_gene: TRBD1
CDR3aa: CASSEVSRTGGDEQFF
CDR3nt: TGTGCCAGCAGTGAGGTTTCGAGGACAGGGGGGGATGAGCAGTTCTTC

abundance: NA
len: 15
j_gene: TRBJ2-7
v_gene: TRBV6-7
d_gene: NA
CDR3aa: CASSGGYGGRYEQYF
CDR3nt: TGTGCCAGCAGTGGGGGTTATGGAGGTCGGTACGAGCAGTACTTC

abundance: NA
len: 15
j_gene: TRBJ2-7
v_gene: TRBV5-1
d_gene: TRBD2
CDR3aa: CASSLRLAATYEQYF
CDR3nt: TGCGCCAGCAGCTTGAGGCTAGCGGCCACCTACGAGCAGTACTTC

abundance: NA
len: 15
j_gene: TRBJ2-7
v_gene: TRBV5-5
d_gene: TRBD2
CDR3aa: CASSSGTSGPYEQYF
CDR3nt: TGTGCCAGCAGTTCCGGGACTAGCGGACCCTACGAGCAGTACTTC

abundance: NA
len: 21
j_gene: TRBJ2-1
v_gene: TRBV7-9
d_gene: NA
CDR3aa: CASSSSTASGNTIPTYNEQFF
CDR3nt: TGTGCCAGCAGCTCCAGTACTGCCTCGGGGAATACTATCCCAACGTACAATGAGCAGTTCTTC

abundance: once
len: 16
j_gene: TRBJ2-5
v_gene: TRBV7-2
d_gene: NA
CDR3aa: CASSLIGVRAEETQYF
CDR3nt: TGTGCCAGCAGCTTAATCGGGGTTAGGGCAGAGGAGACCCAGTACTTC

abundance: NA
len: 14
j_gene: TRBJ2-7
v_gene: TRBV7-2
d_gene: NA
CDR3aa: CASSLVPSVYEQYF
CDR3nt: TGTGCCAGCAGCTTAGTCCCTAGCGTCTACGAGCAGTACTTC

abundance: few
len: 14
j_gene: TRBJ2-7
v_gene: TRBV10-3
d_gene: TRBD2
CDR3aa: CAISESGRVDEQYF
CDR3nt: TGTGCCATCAGCGAGAGCGGGAGAGTCGACGAGCAGTACTTC

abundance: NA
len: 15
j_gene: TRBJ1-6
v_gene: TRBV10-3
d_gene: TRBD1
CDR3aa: CAISGTGQVNSPLHF
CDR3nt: TGTGCCATCAGTGGGACAGGGCAAGTCAATTCACCCCTCCACTTT

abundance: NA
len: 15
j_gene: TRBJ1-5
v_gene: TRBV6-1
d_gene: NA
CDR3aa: CASSEGLHYNQPQHF
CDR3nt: TGTGCCAGCAGTGAAGGTCTACACTACAATCAGCCCCAGCATTTT